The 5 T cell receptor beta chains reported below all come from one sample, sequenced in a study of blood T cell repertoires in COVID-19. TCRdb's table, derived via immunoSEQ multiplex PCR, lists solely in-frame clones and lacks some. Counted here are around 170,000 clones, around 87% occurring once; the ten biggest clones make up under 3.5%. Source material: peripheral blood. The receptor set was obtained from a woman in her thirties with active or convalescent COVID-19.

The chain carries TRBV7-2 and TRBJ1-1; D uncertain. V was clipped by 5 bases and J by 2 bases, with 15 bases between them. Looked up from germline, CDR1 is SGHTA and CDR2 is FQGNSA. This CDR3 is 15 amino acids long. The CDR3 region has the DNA TGTGCCAGCAGCCCAACGAGGGTTACCAACACTGAAGCTTTCTTT. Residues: CASSPTRVTNTEAFF.

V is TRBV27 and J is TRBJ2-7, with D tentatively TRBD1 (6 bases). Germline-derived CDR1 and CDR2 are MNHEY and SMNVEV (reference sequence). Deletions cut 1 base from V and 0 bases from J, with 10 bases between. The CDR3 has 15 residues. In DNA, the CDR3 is TGTGCCAGCAGTTTATTAGGGACACTCTCCTACGAGCAGTACTTC. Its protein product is CASSLLGTLSYEQYF.

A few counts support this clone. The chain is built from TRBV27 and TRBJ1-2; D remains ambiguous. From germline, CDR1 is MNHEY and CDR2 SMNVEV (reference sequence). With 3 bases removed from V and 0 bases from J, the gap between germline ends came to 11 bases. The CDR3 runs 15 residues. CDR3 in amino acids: CASSLAAFANYGYTF. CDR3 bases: TGTGCCAGCAGTTTGGCCGCCTTTGCTAACTATGGCTACACCTTC.

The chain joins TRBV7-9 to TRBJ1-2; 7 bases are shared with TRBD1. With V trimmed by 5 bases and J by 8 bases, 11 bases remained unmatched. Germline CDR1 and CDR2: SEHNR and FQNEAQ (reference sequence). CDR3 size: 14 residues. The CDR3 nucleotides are TGTGCCAGCAGCCCCCTCCGAGGGGGCGAAGGCTACACCTTC. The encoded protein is CASSPLRGGEGYTF.

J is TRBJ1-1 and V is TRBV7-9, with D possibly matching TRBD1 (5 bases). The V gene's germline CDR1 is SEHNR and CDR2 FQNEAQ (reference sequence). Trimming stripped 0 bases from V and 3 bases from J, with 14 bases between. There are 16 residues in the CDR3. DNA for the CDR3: TGTGCCAGCAGCTTAGCGCTATCCAGGGTTCACACTGAAGCTTTCTTT. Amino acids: CASSLALSRVHTEAFF. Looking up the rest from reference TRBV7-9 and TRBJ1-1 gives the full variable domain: DTGVSQNPRHKITKRGQNVTFRCDPISEHNRLYWYRQTLGQGPEFLTYFQNEAQLEKSRLLSDRFSAERPKGSFSTLEIQRTEQGDSAMYLCASSLALSRVHTEAFFGQGTRLTVV.